The clone carrying this T cell receptor (beta chain) was detected only a few times. As yet, its antigen is unknown. The sample is drawn from a study of T cells after yellow fever vaccination. General study findings and limits: Weaker overall was a secondary response that nonetheless peaked faster, on day 5 versus 15. Abundant clonotypes from the bulk population could contaminate FACS-sorted repertoires.

Universal primer sites and UMIs were introduced during 5'RACE template-switching synthesis of TCR cDNA. TCRdb re-derived calls from the 5' RACE reads in MiXCR, one entry per CDR3 protein. The data show a few hundred thousand distinct CDR3 sequences, 6.8% seen once. Germline V gene data show CDR1 as KGHSH and CDR2 as LQKENI. This CDR3 has 14 residues. V gave up 3 bases and J gave up 5 bases, with 13 bases separating them. The sequence came from a man aged 18 to 29 who received the YFV17D yellow fever vaccine. The rearrangement uses TRBV18 and TRBJ1-1; D not certain. The sample was PBMCs, taken about 41 days after the first yellow fever vaccination. This CDR3 is CASSPTSGDTEAFF. CDR3 bases: TGTGCCAGCTCACCCACCTCCGGGGATACTGAAGCTTTCTTT.